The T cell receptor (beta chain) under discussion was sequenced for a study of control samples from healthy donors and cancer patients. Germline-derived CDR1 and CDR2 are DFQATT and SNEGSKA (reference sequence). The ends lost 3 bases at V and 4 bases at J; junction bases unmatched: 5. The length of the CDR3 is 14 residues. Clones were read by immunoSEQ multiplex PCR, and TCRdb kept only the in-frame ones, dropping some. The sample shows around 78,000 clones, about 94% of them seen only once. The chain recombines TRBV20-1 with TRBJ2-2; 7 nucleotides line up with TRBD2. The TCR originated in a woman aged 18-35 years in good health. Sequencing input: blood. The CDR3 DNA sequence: TGCAGTGCTAGTCTGCGGGGGAGCACCGGGGAGCTGTTTTTT. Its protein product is CSASLRGSTGELFF.